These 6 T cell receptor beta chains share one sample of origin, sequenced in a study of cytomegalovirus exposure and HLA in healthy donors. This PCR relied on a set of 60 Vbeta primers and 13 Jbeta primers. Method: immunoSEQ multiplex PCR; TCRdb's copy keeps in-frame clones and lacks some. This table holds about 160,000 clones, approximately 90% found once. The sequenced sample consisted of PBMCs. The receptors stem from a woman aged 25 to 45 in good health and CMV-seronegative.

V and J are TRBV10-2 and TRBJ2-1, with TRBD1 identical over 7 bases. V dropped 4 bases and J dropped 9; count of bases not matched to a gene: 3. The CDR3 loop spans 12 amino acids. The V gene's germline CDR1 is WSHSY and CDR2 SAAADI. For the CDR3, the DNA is TGCGCCAGCAGTGGACAGGGTATTGAGCAGTTCTTC. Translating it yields CASSGQGIEQFF.

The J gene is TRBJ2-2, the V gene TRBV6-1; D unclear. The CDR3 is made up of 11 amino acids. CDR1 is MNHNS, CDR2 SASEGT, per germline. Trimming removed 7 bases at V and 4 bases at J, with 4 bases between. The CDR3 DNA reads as TGTGCCAGCACCCGCACCGGGGAGCTGTTTTTT. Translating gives CASTRTGELFF.

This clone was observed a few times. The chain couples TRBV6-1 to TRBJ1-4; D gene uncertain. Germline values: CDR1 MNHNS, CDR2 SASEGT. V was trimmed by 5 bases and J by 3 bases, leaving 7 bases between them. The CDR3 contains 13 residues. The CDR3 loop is CASSNTANEKLFF. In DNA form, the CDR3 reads TGTGCCAGCAGTAATACAGCTAATGAAAAACTGTTTTTT.

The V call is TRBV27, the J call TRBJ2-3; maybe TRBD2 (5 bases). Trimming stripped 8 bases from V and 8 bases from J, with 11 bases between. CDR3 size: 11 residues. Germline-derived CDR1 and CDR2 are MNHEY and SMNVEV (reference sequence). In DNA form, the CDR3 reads TGTGCCAGCGGGTTTAGCGTTACGCAGTATTTT. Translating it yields CASGFSVTQYF.

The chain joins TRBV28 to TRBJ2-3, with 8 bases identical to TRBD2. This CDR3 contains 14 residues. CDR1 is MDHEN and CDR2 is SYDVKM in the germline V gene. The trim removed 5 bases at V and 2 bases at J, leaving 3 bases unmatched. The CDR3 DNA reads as TGTGCCAGCAGTAGCGGGAGTCTCACAGATACGCAGTATTTT. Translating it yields CASSSGSLTDTQYF.

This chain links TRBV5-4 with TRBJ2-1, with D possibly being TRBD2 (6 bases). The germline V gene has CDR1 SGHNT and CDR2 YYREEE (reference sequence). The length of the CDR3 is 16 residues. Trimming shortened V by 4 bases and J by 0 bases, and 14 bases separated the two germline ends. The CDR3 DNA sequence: TGTGCCAGCAGCGGAGGGGCGCTGAGCTCCTACAATGAGCAGTTCTTC. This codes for CASSGGALSSYNEQFF.